This entry features one T cell receptor beta chain sequence. Method: immunoSEQ multiplex PCR; TCRdb's copy keeps in-frame clones and lacks some. Here the sample spans roughly 120,000 clones, 70% to 80% being singletons. These data belong to a study of blood T cell repertoires in COVID-19. This receptor was obtained from an elderly woman with acute or convalescent COVID-19. Sequencing was carried out using peripheral blood.

The CDR3 DNA sequence: TGTGCCATCAACCGACAGGTCGGTTCACCCCTCCACTTT. This translates into CAINRQVGSPLHF. This chain uses TRBV10-3 with TRBJ1-6, with D maybe TRBD1 (6 bases). Deletions cut 7 bases from V and 9 bases from J, with 13 bases between. The germline CDR1 and CDR2 sequences are ENHRY and SYGVKD. This CDR3 is 13 amino acids long.